This T cell receptor beta chain was observed in a study of blood T cell repertoires in COVID-19. From germline, CDR1 is ENHRY and CDR2 SYGVKD. This CDR3 region has 15 residues. Trimming removed 4 bases at V and 6 bases at J, with 16 bases between. Per the study methods: Reference gene primer amplification in the assay estimated nucleated cell counts. The method was immunoSEQ multiplex PCR; TCRdb's version includes in-frame clones alone and lacks a portion of them. That table is the source of V, J and clone size, and D and trimming were worked out from the DNA. The sample has some 110,000 clones; 80% to 90% are singletons.

The TCR originated in a man aged 35 to 55 with acute or convalescent COVID-19. The sequenced sample was peripheral blood. The V and J genes are TRBV10-3 and TRBJ2-1; perhaps TRBD2 as D (7 bases). The CDR3 bases are TGTGCCATCAGTGTAGGGGGGGAATCTGGCAATGAGCAGTTCTTC. Translation: CAISVGGESGNEQFF.